Sequencing of this T cell receptor (beta chain) was carried out in a study of blood T cell repertoires in COVID-19. Assay: immunoSEQ multiplex PCR; the TCRdb copy retains only in-frame clones and omits some. The sample has over 200,000 clones, 83% seen once; the top ten hold around 1.3%. The Seattle site enrolled patients during active infection and followed them longitudinally. The receptor was isolated from a woman aged 25 to 45 with COVID-19, enrolled during active disease. What was sequenced was peripheral blood.

CDR3 bases: TGTGCCAGCAGTCTAACGGGACTAGGCCGGGAGCAGTTCTTC. It codes for CASSLTGLGREQFF. The chain combines TRBV6-2 or TRBV6-3 with TRBJ2-1, with 8 bases matching TRBD2. CDR3 length equals 14 residues. With V trimmed by 5 bases and J by 10 bases, 10 bases remained unmatched. CDR1 is MNHEY and CDR2 is SVGEGT in the germline V gene.